The T cell receptor (beta chain) under discussion was sequenced for a study of shared clonotypes between healthy human individuals. The CDR3 runs 15 residues. V was clipped by 0 bases and J by 4 bases; unmatched bases: 3. Germline values: CDR1 SGHRS, CDR2 YFSETQ. Profiled with immunoSEQ multiplex PCR; TCRdb holds only in-frame clones, not every one. The sample lists 2 million to 2.5 million clones, roughly 93% occurring once. As concerns this clone: Its specificity is unknown.

General observations from the study: When compared with the clonotypes that were shared by all four sorted-subset donors, the non-shared clonotypes turned out to have lower generation probabilities.

The chain recombines TRBV5-1 with TRBJ2-1; 8 bases fit TRBD2. This receptor was obtained from a man aged 18 to 35 in good health. Some clones in this sample may be carry-over from other donors' samples. The sequencing input was naive CD4+ T cells from PBMCs. The subset: CD45RA+ positively selected. CDR3 protein: CASSLVGGRYNEQFF. The DNA for the CDR3 is TGCGCCAGCAGCTTGGTTGGCGGGAGGTACAATGAGCAGTTCTTC.